These 14 T cell receptor beta chains were sequenced from one sample in a study of cytomegalovirus exposure and HLA in healthy donors listed by TCRdb under 2017. Library preparation employed the immunoSEQ multiplex PCR assay. The multiplex PCR relied on a mix of 60 forward primers for TCR Vbeta segments and 13 reverse primers for TCR Jbeta segments. The clones in this table, taken by TCRdb from immuneACCESS, are in-frame only. Not every clone is retained; where verified, under half of the shortfall comes from an unresolved V gene, and the cause of the rest is unknown. This sample comprises 200,000 or so clones, about 90% of them detected only once. About 0.21% of the sample goes to the ten largest clones. Specimen: PBMCs. The receptors derive from a girl younger than two in good health and CMV-seronegative.

Notes on this clone: The identical CDR3 is also encoded by other nucleotide sequences in the sample. The rearrangement links TRBV7-3 to TRBJ1-1, with TRBD1 matching 8 bases. The CDR3 has 14 residues. Germline CDR1 reads SGHTA; CDR2 reads FQGTGA. V was pared by 5 bases and J by 1 base, with 3 bases of the junction left unmatched. The CDR3 DNA is TGTGCCAGCAGCCTCACAGGGGGGAACACTGAAGCTTTCTTT. Translating it yields CASSLTGGNTEAFF.

The sample holds one count of this clone. CDR3 bases: TGTGCCAGCCGACAGGGGAACTCTGGGGCCAACGTCCTGACTTTC. It encodes CASRQGNSGANVLTF. The rearrangement joins TRBV19 to TRBJ2-6, with 8 bases aligning to TRBD1. The CDR3 loop spans 15 amino acids. V lost 9 bases and J lost 0; bases outside the gene matches: 4. CDR1 and CDR2 (germline): LNHDA, SQIVND (reference sequence).

This clone was picked up a small number of times. The chain employs TRBV10-3 and TRBJ2-7; weak D call: TRBD1 (6 bases). Trimming removed 4 bases at V and 2 bases at J, with 9 bases between. Germline CDR1 ENHRY, CDR2 SYGVKD. The CDR3 sequence is 13 residues long. Here the CDR3 reads CAISGGQTYEQYF. For the CDR3, the DNA is TGTGCCATCAGTGGGGGACAAACCTACGAGCAGTACTTC.

The rearrangement uses TRBV27 and TRBJ2-2, with D maybe TRBD1 (6 bases). The ends were cut back, 6 bases at V and 1 base at J, with 15 bases in the middle. The CDR3 is 16 amino acids. CDR1 MNHEY and CDR2 SMNVEV come from the germline V gene (reference sequence). The DNA of the CDR3 is TGTGCCAGCAGCCGAGGGGGATGGGGGAACACCGGGGAGCTGTTTTTT. It is translated as CASSRGGWGNTGELFF.

The chain employs TRBV2 and TRBJ2-5; D gene unclear. V was shortened by 3 bases and J by 1 base, with 15 bases between the two germline ends. Germline values: CDR1 SNHLY, CDR2 FYNNEI. This CDR3 contains 16 residues. CDR3 protein: CASSDLVRIIQETQYF. In DNA form, the CDR3 reads TGTGCCAGCAGTGATTTGGTGCGGATAATCCAAGAGACCCAGTACTTC.

This clone has more than one count but fewer than ten. V is TRBV19 and J is TRBJ2-7, with 10 bases identical to TRBD2. V shed 3 bases and J 3 bases; nucleotides not matched to a gene: 17. CDR1 is LNHDA and CDR2 is SQIVND in the germline V gene (reference sequence). There are 19 residues in the CDR3. The CDR3 bases are TGTGCCAGTAGTATCGTAGGCCTAGCGGGGGCCGGTCCTTTCTACGAGCAGTACTTC. Its protein is CASSIVGLAGAGPFYEQYF.

The rearrangement joins TRBV10-1 to TRBJ2-1, with D hard to call. The V gene's germline CDR1 is WNHNN and CDR2 SYGVQD (reference sequence). This CDR3 contains 14 residues. The V end was cut by 3 bases, the J end by 2 bases, with 8 bases between. The CDR3 here is CASSETRTYNEQFF. The CDR3 DNA reads as TGCGCCAGCAGTGAAACAAGAACCTACAATGAGCAGTTCTTC.

This clone was detected a few times. A junction boundary mismatches the germline segment, possibly from a read error. The CDR3 loop reads CACSGDIWLTGELFF. CDR3 bases: TGTGCCTGTAGCGGGGACATATGGTTAACCGGGGAGCTGTTTTTT. The chain is built from TRBV19 and TRBJ2-2, with 8 bases lining up with TRBD2. Germline V CDR1 and CDR2: LNHDA, SQIVND (reference sequence). This CDR3 contains 15 residues.

The chain carries TRBV6-1 and TRBJ1-2; 8 nucleotides agree with TRBD1. Germline assignment: CDR1 MNHNS and CDR2 SASEGT. The CDR3 totals 12 residues. J gave up 8 bases and V 6 bases, and 5 bases lay outside the gene matches. This CDR3 is CASRSDRDGYTF. The CDR3 DNA reads TGTGCCAGCAGGTCGGACAGGGACGGCTACACCTTC.

V is TRBV30 and J is TRBJ2-7, with D perhaps matching TRBD2 (5 bases). This CDR3 has 15 residues. V gave up 4 bases and J gave up 3 bases, with 19 bases separating them. The V gene's germline CDR1 is GTSNPN and CDR2 SVGIG (reference sequence). The CDR3 DNA follows: TGTGCCTGGACACCACCAGAGGGCCTTCTCTACGAGCAGTACTTC. It is translated as CAWTPPEGLLYEQYF.

This clone has only one observation. The chain is built from TRBV15 and TRBJ2-2, with 7 bases aligning to TRBD1. The CDR3 loop spans 16 amino acids. Germline V gene sequence: CDR1 LNHNV, CDR2 YYDKDF (reference sequence). V trimming: 2 bases; J trimming: 6 bases; junction bases outside the gene matches: 9. The CDR3 bases are TGTGCCACCAGCAGACCGGGGACAGTTAGAGCCGGGGAGCTGTTTTTT. Translating gives CATSRPGTVRAGELFF.

This chain links TRBV30 with TRBJ1-6; D perhaps matches TRBD1 (6 bases). This CDR3 region has 13 residues. CDR1 and CDR2 from the germline V gene are GTSNPN and SVGIG (reference sequence). Trimming stripped 5 bases from V and 10 bases from J, with 15 bases between. The CDR3 sequence: CAWGLGATSPLHF. DNA of the CDR3: TGTGCCTGGGGTCTGGGGGCGACGTCACCCCTCCACTTT.

As regards this clone: This sample includes further DNA sequences coding for the same CDR3. The chain is built from TRBV7-9 and TRBJ1-3; D call uncertain. The germline V and J ends were trimmed by 3 bases and 4 bases, with 10 bases remaining between them. In germline, CDR1 is SEHNR, CDR2 FQNEAQ (reference sequence). This CDR3 comprises 14 residues. The CDR3 DNA is TGTGCCAGCAGCTTGGGCGGGAGCGGAAACACCATATATTTT. Translating it yields CASSLGGSGNTIYF.

The chain uses TRBV7-2 and TRBJ2-7; 10 bases agree with TRBD2. With 1 base clipped from V and 3 bases from J, the junction kept 3 bases outside the gene matches. The CDR3 spans 15 residues. Germline V CDR1 and CDR2: SGHTA, FQGNSA. The CDR3 loop is CASSLGPSGSYEQYF. Here the CDR3 DNA reads TGTGCCAGCAGCTTAGGTCCTAGCGGGAGCTACGAGCAGTACTTC.